These 19 T cell receptor beta chains originate from one sample sequenced in a study of cytomegalovirus exposure and HLA in healthy donors listed by TCRdb under 2017. Libraries were constructed by the immunoSEQ multiplex PCR assay. The multiplex PCR relied on a mix of 60 forward primers for TCR Vbeta segments and 13 reverse primers for TCR Jbeta segments. In TCRdb, the immuneACCESS table is reduced to in-frame sequences with V and J assigned. These tables do not hold every clone; where another copy was compared, an unresolved V gene accounts for under half, and the others remain unexplained. Here the sample has 200,000 to 250,000 clones; around four fifths occur a single time. 1.7% of the sample is in the top ten clones. Sequenced material: PBMCs. The receptors originated from a man between 45 and 60 years old in good health and CMV-seronegative.

This chain joins TRBV27 and TRBJ1-5, with 10 bases matching TRBD1. Germline CDR1 and CDR2: MNHEY and SMNVEV (reference sequence). The trim removed 6 bases at V and 4 bases at J, leaving 6 bases unmatched. CDR3 size: 15 residues. CDR3 DNA sequence: TGTGCCAGCAGCCCCGGGACAGGGGAGAATCAGCCCCAGCATTTT. As protein: CASSPGTGENQPQHF.

The chain joins TRBV9 to TRBJ2-5; D gene unclear. The assigned J gene may be wrong: the sequence end matches TRBJ2-7 better. This CDR3 is 14 amino acids long. Germline CDR1 reads SGDLS; CDR2 reads YYNGEE. The CDR3 region is CASSVDGQDYEQYF. DNA of the CDR3: TGTGCCAGCAGCGTAGATGGGCAAGACTACGAGCAGTACTTC.

This sequence joins TRBV28 and TRBJ1-2; possibly TRBD1 for D (5 bases). Germline assignment: CDR1 MDHEN and CDR2 SYDVKM. V dropped 7 bases and J dropped 8 bases, with 14 bases sitting between them. The CDR3 spans 12 residues. For the CDR3, the DNA is TGTGCCAGCATCAGCAGGGTTTACGGCTACACCTTC. Translation: CASISRVYGYTF.

CDR3 region: CASSPSGLTNTEAFF. The CDR3 DNA follows: TGTGCCAGCAGCCCCTCGGGACTAACGAACACTGAAGCTTTCTTT. The chain recombines TRBV9 with TRBJ1-1; possible D gene TRBD1, 5 bases. V was pared by 4 bases and J by 1 base, with 14 bases between. The CDR3 spans 15 residues. Looked up from germline, CDR1 is SGDLS and CDR2 is YYNGEE. Full variable domain (rest looked up from reference TRBV9 and TRBJ1-1): DSGVTQTPKHLITATGQRVTLRCSPRSGDLSVYWYQQSLDQGLQFLIQYYNGEERAKGNILERFSAQQFPDLHSELNLSSLELGDSALYFCASSPSGLTNTEAFFGQGTRLTVV.

The chain joins TRBV2 to TRBJ2-1; TRBD2 is a possible D gene (7 bases). Trimming removed 7 bases at V and 9 bases at J, with 16 bases between. The CDR3 runs 13 residues. CDR1 SNHLY and CDR2 FYNNEI come from the germline V gene. CDR3 sequence (DNA): TGTGCCAGCAACCTAGAGGGAGGGGGTGAGCAGTTCTTC. This encodes CASNLEGGGEQFF.

V is TRBV11-3 and J is TRBJ1-1; the D is unclear. V lost 2 bases, J lost 7 bases, and 17 bases lay in between. CDR1 SGHNT and CDR2 YENEEA come from the germline V gene. This CDR3 region has 15 residues. This chain's CDR3 is CASSLSLGEGSEAFF. The CDR3 nucleotides read TGTGCCAGCAGCTTATCTCTTGGAGAGGGAAGTGAAGCTTTCTTT.

This clone was seen only a few times. This chain links TRBV6-1 with TRBJ2-3, with TRBD2 identical over 11 bases. From germline, CDR1 is MNHNS and CDR2 SASEGT. Unmatched junction bases numbered 6, after V lost 5 bases and J lost 5 bases. There are 15 residues in the CDR3. The CDR3 DNA reads as TGTGCCAGCAGTCCGACTAGCGGGACAAAAGATACGCAGTATTTT. This codes for CASSPTSGTKDTQYF.

This sequence joins TRBV18 and TRBJ1-1; TRBD1 agrees at 8 bases. The length of the CDR3 is 15 residues. Germline V gives CDR1 KGHSH, CDR2 LQKENI. J was trimmed by 6 bases and V by 4 bases; bases with no gene match: 10. CDR3 DNA sequence: TGTGCCAGCTCACGGCTCGGGACAGGCATCCCTGAAGCTTTCTTT. Amino acid sequence: CASSRLGTGIPEAFF.

V and J are TRBV5-4 and TRBJ2-7, with 11 bases fitting TRBD2. The CDR3 covers 15 residues. V lost 4 bases to trimming and J lost 2 bases; unmatched junction nucleotides: 5. Germline V gene sequence: CDR1 SGHNT, CDR2 YYREEE (reference sequence). CDR3 region: CASSLFSGRAYEQYF. The CDR3 region has the DNA TGTGCCAGCAGCCTGTTTAGCGGGAGGGCCTACGAGCAGTACTTC.

This chain connects TRBV28 to TRBJ2-1, with D tentatively TRBD2 (6 bases). The germline CDR1 and CDR2 sequences are MDHEN and SYDVKM. The CDR3 length is 14 residues. Trimming pared 9 bases from V and 9 bases from J, leaving 21 bases between. The CDR3 is CASIGAGRSIEQFF. In DNA, the CDR3 is TGTGCCAGTATCGGCGCGGGAAGGTCCATTGAGCAGTTCTTC.

The chain recombines TRBV5-6 with TRBJ1-1, with D possibly matching TRBD1 (6 bases). Between the trimmed V and J ends, which lost 4 bases and 7 bases, there was a span of 20 bases. The CDR3 length is 15 residues. Germline V gene lookup returns CDR1 SGHDT and CDR2 YYEEEE. The CDR3 reads CASSPTAGGGGEAFF. CDR3 nucleotides: TGTGCCAGCAGCCCAACTGCGGGGGGCGGCGGTGAAGCTTTCTTT.

The V call is TRBV27, the J call TRBJ2-4, with TRBD2 identical over 11 bases. V shed 6 bases and J 2 bases; nucleotides not matched to a gene: 9. Germline loops: CDR1 MNHEY, CDR2 SMNVEV (reference sequence). This CDR3 is 17 amino acids long. The CDR3: CASSPRLAGGPKNIQYF. The CDR3 nucleotides read TGTGCCAGCAGCCCACGGCTAGCGGGGGGCCCCAAAAACATTCAGTACTTC.

The chain couples TRBV10-3 to TRBJ2-1; 10 bases map to TRBD2. Trimming removed 9 bases from V and 0 bases from J; junction bases left unmatched: 8. This CDR3 contains 16 residues. Germline CDR1 is ENHRY and CDR2 is SYGVKD. The DNA for the CDR3 is TGTGCCATATCAGGACTAGCGGAAAACTCCTACAATGAGCAGTTCTTC. Its translation is CAISGLAENSYNEQFF.

The CDR3 region is CASSLGHASEGSNEQFF. In nucleotides, the CDR3 is TGCGCCAGCAGCTTGGGACACGCTAGCGAAGGATCCAATGAGCAGTTCTTC. The chain links TRBV5-1 to TRBJ2-1, with D maybe TRBD2 (6 bases). Trimming took 0 bases from V and 6 from J, leaving 19 bases between them. The CDR3 is 17 residues long. From germline, CDR1 is SGHRS and CDR2 YFSETQ.

V gene TRBV2 combines with J gene TRBJ2-5; no definite D call. The ends were cut back, 7 bases at V and 1 base at J, with 10 bases in the middle. Germline V gives CDR1 SNHLY, CDR2 FYNNEI. The CDR3 spans 13 residues. In DNA, the CDR3 is TGTGCCAGCAAATTTAGCCTCCAAGAGACCCAGTACTTC. This gives the protein CASKFSLQETQYF.

This clone has more than one count but fewer than ten. The V and J genes are TRBV6-5 and TRBJ2-1; weak D call: TRBD2 (5 bases). This CDR3 comprises 13 residues. Trimming removed 6 bases from V and 7 bases from J, with 13 bases in between. Germline V gene lookup returns CDR1 MNHEY and CDR2 SVGAGI. The CDR3 sequence is CASSRGLINEQFF. CDR3 in DNA: TGTGCCAGCAGCCGTGGACTTATTAATGAGCAGTTCTTC.

The chain uses TRBV27 and TRBJ2-5, with 7 bases lining up with TRBD1. The CDR3 totals 15 residues. From germline, CDR1 is MNHEY and CDR2 SMNVEV (reference sequence). J was trimmed by 5 bases and V by 6 bases; bases with no gene match: 12. This chain's CDR3 is CASRLRDRPFETQYF. The CDR3 DNA sequence: TGTGCCAGCAGACTCCGGGACAGACCATTCGAGACCCAGTACTTC.

This clone was counted a few times. This chain's CDR3 is CASNPGGWVAYEQYF. DNA for the CDR3: TGTGCCAGCAACCCAGGAGGTTGGGTGGCCTACGAGCAGTACTTC. The rearrangement uses TRBV28 and TRBJ2-7; a weak D match, TRBD2 (5 bases). The CDR3 covers 15 residues. From germline, CDR1 is MDHEN and CDR2 SYDVKM. The V and J ends lost 7 bases and 2 bases respectively, with 18 bases between them.

The CDR3 sequence: CASSSQADTQYF. CDR3 nucleotides: TGTGCCAGCAGCTCCCAGGCAGATACGCAGTATTTT. V usage is TRBV7-9 and J usage is TRBJ2-3, with D uncertain. There are 12 residues in the CDR3. Germline CDR1 SEHNR, CDR2 FQNEAQ (reference sequence). Trimming took 4 bases from V and 4 from J, leaving 6 bases between them.